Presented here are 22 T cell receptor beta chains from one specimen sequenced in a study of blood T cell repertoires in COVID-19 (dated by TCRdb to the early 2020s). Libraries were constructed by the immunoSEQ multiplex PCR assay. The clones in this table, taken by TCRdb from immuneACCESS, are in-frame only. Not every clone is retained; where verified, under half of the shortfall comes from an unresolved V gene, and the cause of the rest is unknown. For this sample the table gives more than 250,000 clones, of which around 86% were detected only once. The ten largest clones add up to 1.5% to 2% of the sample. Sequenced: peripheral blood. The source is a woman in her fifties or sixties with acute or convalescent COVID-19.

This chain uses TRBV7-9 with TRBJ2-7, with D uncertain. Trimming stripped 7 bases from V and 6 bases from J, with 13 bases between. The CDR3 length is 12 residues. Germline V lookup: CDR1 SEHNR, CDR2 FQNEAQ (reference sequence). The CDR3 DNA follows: TGTGCCAGCACCCTTGTGGTCGGCGAGCAGTACTTC. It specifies CASTLVVGEQYF.

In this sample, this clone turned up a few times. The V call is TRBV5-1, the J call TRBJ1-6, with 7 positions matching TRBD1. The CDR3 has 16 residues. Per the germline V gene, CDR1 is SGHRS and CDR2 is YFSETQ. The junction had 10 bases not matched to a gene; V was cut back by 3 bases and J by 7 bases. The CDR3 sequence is CASSWRQGGPNSPLHF. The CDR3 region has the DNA TGCGCCAGCAGCTGGAGACAGGGTGGTCCCAATTCACCCCTCCACTTT.

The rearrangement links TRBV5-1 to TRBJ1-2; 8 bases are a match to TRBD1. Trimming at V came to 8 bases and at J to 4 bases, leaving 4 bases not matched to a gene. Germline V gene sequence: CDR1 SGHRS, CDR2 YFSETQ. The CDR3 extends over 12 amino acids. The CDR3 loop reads CASGTGLYGYTF. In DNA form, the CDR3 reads TGCGCCAGTGGGACAGGACTCTATGGCTACACCTTC.

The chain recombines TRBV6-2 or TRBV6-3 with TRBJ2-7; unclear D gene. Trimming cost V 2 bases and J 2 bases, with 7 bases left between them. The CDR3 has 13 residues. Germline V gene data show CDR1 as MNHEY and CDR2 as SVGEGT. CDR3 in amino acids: CASSYQTPYEQYF. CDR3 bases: TGTGCCAGCAGTTACCAGACTCCCTACGAGCAGTACTTC.

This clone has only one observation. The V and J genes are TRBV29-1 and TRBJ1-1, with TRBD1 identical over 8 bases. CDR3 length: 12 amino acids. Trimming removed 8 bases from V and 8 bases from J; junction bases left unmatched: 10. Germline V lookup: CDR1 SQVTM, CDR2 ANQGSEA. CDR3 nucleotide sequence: TGCAGCTATTCCGCCCGGGACAGGGAAGCTTTCTTT. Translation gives CSYSARDREAFF.

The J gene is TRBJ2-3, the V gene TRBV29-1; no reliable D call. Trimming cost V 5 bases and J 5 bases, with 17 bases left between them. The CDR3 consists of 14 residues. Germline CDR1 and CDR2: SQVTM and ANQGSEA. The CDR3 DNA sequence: TGCAGCGTTCTAGGCGGTGAATACGGAGATACGCAGTATTTT. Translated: CSVLGGEYGDTQYF.

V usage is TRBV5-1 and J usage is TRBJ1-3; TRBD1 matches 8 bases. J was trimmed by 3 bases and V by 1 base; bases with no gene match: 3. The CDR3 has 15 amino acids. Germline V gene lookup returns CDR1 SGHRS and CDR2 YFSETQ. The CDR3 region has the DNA TGCGCCAGCAGCTTGCAGGGGGCCATTGGAAACACCATATATTTT. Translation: CASSLQGAIGNTIYF.

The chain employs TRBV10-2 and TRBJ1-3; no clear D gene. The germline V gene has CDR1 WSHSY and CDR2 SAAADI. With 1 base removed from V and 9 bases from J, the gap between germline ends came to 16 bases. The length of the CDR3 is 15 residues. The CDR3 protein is CASSEFWATGGTIYF. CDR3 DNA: TGCGCCAGCAGTGAGTTTTGGGCCACTGGAGGCACCATATATTTT.

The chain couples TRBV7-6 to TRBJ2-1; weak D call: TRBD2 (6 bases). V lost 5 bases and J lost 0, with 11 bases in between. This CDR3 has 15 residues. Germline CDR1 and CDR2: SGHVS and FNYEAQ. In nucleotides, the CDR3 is TGTGCCAGCAGCGCGCACGGGAGCTCCTACAATGAGCAGTTCTTC. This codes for CASSAHGSSYNEQFF.

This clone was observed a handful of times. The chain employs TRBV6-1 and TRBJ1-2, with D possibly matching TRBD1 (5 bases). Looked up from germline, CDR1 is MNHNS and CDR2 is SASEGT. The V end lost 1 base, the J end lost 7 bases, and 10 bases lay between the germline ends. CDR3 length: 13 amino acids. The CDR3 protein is CASSEGVRAGYTF. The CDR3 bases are TGTGCCAGCAGTGAAGGCGTCAGGGCTGGCTACACCTTC.

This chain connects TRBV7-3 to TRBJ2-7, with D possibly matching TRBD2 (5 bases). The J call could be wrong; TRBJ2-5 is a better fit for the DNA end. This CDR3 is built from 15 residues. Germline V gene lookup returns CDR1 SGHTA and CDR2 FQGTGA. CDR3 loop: CASSPRPTSRETQYF. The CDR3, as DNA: TGTGCCAGCAGCCCCAGGCCCACTAGTCGGGAGACCCAGTACTTC.

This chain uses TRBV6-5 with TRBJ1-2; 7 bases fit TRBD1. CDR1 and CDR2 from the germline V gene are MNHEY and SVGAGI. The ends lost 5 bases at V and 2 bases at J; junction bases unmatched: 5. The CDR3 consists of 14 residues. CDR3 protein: CASSPGTVNYGYTF. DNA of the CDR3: TGTGCCAGCAGTCCCGGGACAGTGAACTATGGCTACACCTTC.

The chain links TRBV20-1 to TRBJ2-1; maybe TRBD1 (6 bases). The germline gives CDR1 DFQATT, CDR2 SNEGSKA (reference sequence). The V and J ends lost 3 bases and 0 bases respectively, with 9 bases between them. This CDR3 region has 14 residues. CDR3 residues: CSASTGPSYNEQFF. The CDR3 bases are TGCAGTGCTAGTACAGGGCCCTCCTACAATGAGCAGTTCTTC.

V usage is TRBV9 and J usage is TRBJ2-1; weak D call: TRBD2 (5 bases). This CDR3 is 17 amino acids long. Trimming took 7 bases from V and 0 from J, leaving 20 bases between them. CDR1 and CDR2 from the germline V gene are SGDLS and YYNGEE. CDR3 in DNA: TGTGCCAGCGCCCGGAGAGGGCAAGAAAGCTCCTACAATGAGCAGTTCTTC. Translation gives CASARRGQESSYNEQFF.

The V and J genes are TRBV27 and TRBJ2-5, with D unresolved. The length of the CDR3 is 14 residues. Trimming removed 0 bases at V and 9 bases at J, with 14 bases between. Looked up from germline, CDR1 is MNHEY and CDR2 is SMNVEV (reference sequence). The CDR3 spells CASSLSKASLAQYF. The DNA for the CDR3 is TGTGCCAGCAGTTTATCGAAAGCCTCACTGGCCCAGTACTTC.

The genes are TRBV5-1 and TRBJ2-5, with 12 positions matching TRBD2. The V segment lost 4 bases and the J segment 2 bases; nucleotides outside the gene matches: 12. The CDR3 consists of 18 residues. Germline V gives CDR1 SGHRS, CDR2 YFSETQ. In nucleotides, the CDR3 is TGCGCCAGCAGCCGGGACCTGCTAGCGGGAGGGGGACAAGAGACCCAGTACTTC. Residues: CASSRDLLAGGGQETQYF.

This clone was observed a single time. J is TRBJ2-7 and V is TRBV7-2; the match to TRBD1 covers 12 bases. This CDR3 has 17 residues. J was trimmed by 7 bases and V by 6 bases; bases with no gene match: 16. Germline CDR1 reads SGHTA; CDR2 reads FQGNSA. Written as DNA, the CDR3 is TGTGCCAGCAGGCCACCTCACTTCGGGACAGGGGGCAGTGAGCAGTACTTC. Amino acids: CASRPPHFGTGGSEQYF. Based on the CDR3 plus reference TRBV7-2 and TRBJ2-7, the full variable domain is GAGVSQSPSNKVTEKGKDVELRCDPISGHTALYWYRQSLGQGLEFLIYFQGNSAPDKSGLPSDRFSAERTGGSVSTLTIQRTQQEDSAVYLCASRPPHFGTGGSEQYFGPGTRLTVT.

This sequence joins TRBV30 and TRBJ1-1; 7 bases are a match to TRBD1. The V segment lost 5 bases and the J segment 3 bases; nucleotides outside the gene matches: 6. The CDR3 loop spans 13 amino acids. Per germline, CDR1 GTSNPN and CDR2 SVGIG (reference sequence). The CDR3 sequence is CAWGGQSYTEAFF. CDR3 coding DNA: TGTGCCTGGGGGGGACAGTCCTACACTGAAGCTTTCTTT.

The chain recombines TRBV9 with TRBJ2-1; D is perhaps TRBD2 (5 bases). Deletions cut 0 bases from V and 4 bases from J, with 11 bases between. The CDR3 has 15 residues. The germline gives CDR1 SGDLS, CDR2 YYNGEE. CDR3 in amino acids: CASSVEGEPYNEQFF. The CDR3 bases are TGTGCCAGCAGCGTAGAGGGAGAGCCTTACAATGAGCAGTTCTTC.

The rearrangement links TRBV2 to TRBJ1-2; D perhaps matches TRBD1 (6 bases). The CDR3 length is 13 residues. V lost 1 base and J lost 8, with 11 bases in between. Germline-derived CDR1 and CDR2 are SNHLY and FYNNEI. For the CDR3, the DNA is TGTGCCAGCAGTGAAGACAGGGTGCAAGGCTACACCTTC. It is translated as CASSEDRVQGYTF.

As DNA, the CDR3 is TGTGCCAGCAGTATAGACCGGGATCCTCTCTATGGCTACACCTTC. Translation gives CASSIDRDPLYGYTF. This chain connects TRBV27 to TRBJ1-2; no clear D gene. The CDR3 totals 15 residues. V lost 5 bases and J 4 bases, leaving 17 bases between the germline ends. CDR1 is MNHEY, CDR2 SMNVEV, per germline (reference sequence).

The DNA for the CDR3 is TGTGCCAGCACCCTGACAGGGGCGGGCAATCAGCCCCAGCATTTT. This codes for CASTLTGAGNQPQHF. This chain connects TRBV7-2 to TRBJ1-5; 8 positions match TRBD1. Germline V gene sequence: CDR1 SGHTA, CDR2 FQGNSA. This CDR3 contains 15 residues. V was pared by 7 bases and J by 2 bases, with 7 bases of the junction left unmatched.